One sample yielded the 16 T cell receptor beta chains listed below, sequenced in a study of blood T cell repertoires in COVID-19. Produced via immunoSEQ multiplex PCR; TCRdb's table is partial and in-frame only. This table holds about 190,000 clones, approximately 80% found once. The sequencing input was peripheral blood. The receptors here all came from a woman aged 50 to 65 with acute or convalescent COVID-19.

This clone was found once. This chain links TRBV7-2 with TRBJ2-1; D is unclear. The germline V and J ends were trimmed by 5 bases and 5 bases, with 7 bases remaining between them. Germline V gene data show CDR1 as SGHTA and CDR2 as FQGNSA. This CDR3 has 12 residues. The CDR3 loop is CASSQEHNEQFF. CDR3 in DNA: TGTGCCAGCAGCCAAGAGCACAATGAGCAGTTCTTC.

The chain uses TRBV24-1 and TRBJ2-2, with 8 nucleotides matching TRBD1. Germline V CDR1 and CDR2: KGHDR, SFDVKD. The CDR3 extends over 16 amino acids. V gave up 7 bases and J gave up 5 bases; unmatched junction bases: 11. The CDR3 is CATSQSGTGVTGELFF. The CDR3 nucleotides read TGTGCCACCAGCCAATCCGGGACAGGAGTAACCGGGGAGCTGTTTTTT.

CDR3 amino acids: CASQGSYNSPLHF. The CDR3 nucleotides read TGTGCCAGCCAGGGGTCCTATAATTCACCCCTCCACTTT. The chain recombines TRBV25-1 with TRBJ1-6, with D perhaps TRBD1 (6 bases). The V gene's germline CDR1 is MGHDK and CDR2 SYGVNS. CDR3 length: 13 residues. The ends were cut back, 8 bases at V and 1 base at J, with 6 bases in the middle.

This rearrangement joins TRBV28 to TRBJ1-2, with a possible D match to TRBD1 (6 bases). Germline CDR1 MDHEN, CDR2 SYDVKM. Trimming removed 5 bases at V and 6 bases at J, with 19 bases between. This CDR3 has 15 amino acids. The DNA for the CDR3 is TGTGCCAGCAGTCCGGGGACAAGGTTTTCGGATGGCTACACCTTC. Its protein is CASSPGTRFSDGYTF.

The chain joins TRBV19 to TRBJ1-5; D might be TRBD1 (5 bases). Germline CDR1 and CDR2: LNHDA and SQIVND (reference sequence). The CDR3 has 15 residues. The V end lost 7 bases, the J end lost 2 bases, and 15 bases lay between the germline ends. The CDR3 sequence: CASTVTAYGNQPQHF. The CDR3 bases are TGTGCCAGTACCGTGACAGCGTATGGCAATCAGCCCCAGCATTTT.

This clone was picked up a small number of times. The J gene is TRBJ2-7, the V gene TRBV28; D unclear. The CDR3 consists of 13 residues. V lost 2 bases and J 7 bases, leaving 12 bases between the germline ends. Germline V gene data show CDR1 as MDHEN and CDR2 as SYDVKM. This CDR3 is CASSLSTPWEQYF. The CDR3 DNA is TGTGCCAGCAGTTTAAGCACCCCGTGGGAGCAGTACTTC.

The chain combines TRBV14 with TRBJ1-2; D might be TRBD1 (6 bases). Germline V gene data show CDR1 as SGHDN and CDR2 as FVKESK. The CDR3 is 16 amino acids. V was trimmed by 1 base and J by 7 bases, leaving 19 bases between them. The CDR3 protein is CASSQGRGAGYRGYTF. The CDR3, as DNA: TGTGCCAGCAGCCAAGGACGGGGGGCCGGCTATCGTGGCTACACCTTC. The full variable domain, with the rest looked up from reference TRBV14 and TRBJ1-2, is EAGVTQFPSHSVIEKGQTVTLRCDPISGHDNLYWYRRVMGKEIKFLLHFVKESKQDESGMPNNRFLAERTGGTYSTLKVQPAELEDSGVYFCASSQGRGAGYRGYTFGSGTRLTVV.

This sequence joins TRBV5-8 and TRBJ1-5; a weak D match, TRBD1 (6 bases). Trimming removed 5 bases at V and 0 bases at J, with 12 bases between. Germline V gives CDR1 SGHTS, CDR2 YDEGEE. The CDR3 extends over 15 amino acids. As DNA, the CDR3 is TGTGCCAGCAGGACTTCAGGGGATAGCAATCAGCCCCAGCATTTT. This codes for CASRTSGDSNQPQHF.

The J gene is TRBJ2-7, the V gene TRBV28; D possibly corresponds to TRBD1 (5 bases). CDR3 size: 13 residues. Germline V gene lookup returns CDR1 MDHEN and CDR2 SYDVKM. Trimming left V 5 bases short and J 3 bases short, with 11 bases between. In nucleotides, the CDR3 is TGTGCCAGCAGTAGCTGGGGCCTCTACGAGCAGTACTTC. This encodes CASSSWGLYEQYF. The entire variable domain, with the rest obtained from reference TRBV28 and TRBJ2-7, is as follows: DVKVTQSSRYLVKRTGEKVFLECVQDMDHENMFWYRQDPGLGLRLIYFSYDVKMKEKGDIPEGYSVSREKKERFSLILESASTNQTSMYLCASSSWGLYEQYFGPGTRLTVT.

A single count supports this clone. The chain carries TRBV6-6 and TRBJ1-6; 7 nucleotides line up with TRBD1. Germline trimming cut 8 bases from V and 5 bases from J; bases unmatched to any gene: 9. Germline V CDR1 and CDR2: MNHNY, SVGAGI (reference sequence). This CDR3 region has 15 residues. The CDR3 loop is CASRGRDSDNSPLHF. The DNA for the CDR3 is TGTGCCAGCCGAGGCCGGGACAGTGATAATTCACCCCTCCACTTT.

The rearrangement uses TRBV5-4 and TRBJ2-2, with 7 bases aligning to TRBD1. Germline V gene sequence: CDR1 SGHNT, CDR2 YYREEE (reference sequence). The V gene end was trimmed by 0 bases and the J gene end by 4 bases; junction bases not matched to a gene: 3. This CDR3 is built from 15 residues. CDR3 in amino acids: CASSLGQGGTGELFF. The CDR3 nucleotides are TGTGCCAGCAGCTTGGGACAGGGTGGCACCGGGGAGCTGTTTTTT.

This chain links TRBV19 with TRBJ1-5; TRBD1 matches at 9 bases. The CDR3 runs to 15 residues. Trimming at V came to 10 bases and at J to 3 bases, leaving 10 bases not matched to a gene. CDR1 and CDR2 from the germline V gene are LNHDA and SQIVND (reference sequence). DNA for the CDR3: TGTGCCACCACGACGGACAGGGGAGACAATCAGCCCCAGCATTTT. Translating gives CATTTDRGDNQPQHF. The full variable domain, with the rest looked up from reference TRBV19 and TRBJ1-5, is DGGITQSPKYLFRKEGQNVTLSCEQNLNHDAMYWYRQDPGQGLRLIYYSQIVNDFQKGDIAEGYSVSREKKESFPLTVTSAQKNPTAFYLCATTTDRGDNQPQHFGDGTRLSIL.

In this sample, this clone turned up a few times. The chain couples TRBV30 to TRBJ1-6; no firm D call. The V end lost 2 bases, the J end lost 6 bases, and 14 bases lay between the germline ends. The CDR3 has 15 amino acids. Germline-derived CDR1 and CDR2 are GTSNPN and SVGIG (reference sequence). Here the CDR3 DNA reads TGTGCCTGGAGTCTCTCCGGAGGGTTTAATTCACCCCTCCACTTT. The encoded protein is CAWSLSGGFNSPLHF.

V and J are TRBV5-1 and TRBJ2-3; 8 bases map to TRBD2. Trimming took 2 bases from V and 2 from J; bases not matched to a gene: 10. The length of the CDR3 is 17 residues. Germline V gives CDR1 SGHRS, CDR2 YFSETQ. Written as DNA, the CDR3 is TGCGCCAGCAGCTTAGGGAGCGGGGGAGGACACACAGATACGCAGTATTTT. Translating gives CASSLGSGGGHTDTQYF.

The rearrangement links TRBV19 to TRBJ1-6, with unresolved D. Germline values: CDR1 LNHDA, CDR2 SQIVND (reference sequence). CDR3 length equals 13 residues. Trimming removed 3 bases from V and 10 bases from J, with 10 bases in between. CDR3 DNA: TGTGCCAGTAGTATCCCGGGAATGTCACCCCTCCACTTT. Translated: CASSIPGMSPLHF. Looking up the rest from reference TRBV19 and TRBJ1-6 gives the full variable domain: DGGITQSPKYLFRKEGQNVTLSCEQNLNHDAMYWYRQDPGQGLRLIYYSQIVNDFQKGDIAEGYSVSREKKESFPLTVTSAQKNPTAFYLCASSIPGMSPLHFGNGTRLTVT.

V gene TRBV4-2 combines with J gene TRBJ1-4, with 7 bases lining up with TRBD1. This CDR3 region has 13 residues. Germline loops: CDR1 LGHNA, CDR2 YNFKEQ. The ends lost 7 bases at V and 3 bases at J; junction bases unmatched: 2. The CDR3 bases are TGTGCCAGCACCGGGACAGCTAATGAAAAACTGTTTTTT. This gives the protein CASTGTANEKLFF.